The T cell receptor (beta chain) described here comes from a study of T cell responses to AZD1222 COVID-19 vaccine. The V gene's germline CDR1 is GTSNPN and CDR2 SVGIG (reference sequence). The V gene end was trimmed by 3 bases and the J gene end by 3 bases; junction bases not matched to a gene: 26. This CDR3 has 22 residues. The protocol was immunoSEQ multiplex PCR, while the TCRdb copy is restricted to in-frame clones and leaves out a portion. The sample carries about 140,000 clones, about 89% recorded once. Study results and limitations: Most donors were white British and more were female, and clonal diversity was possibly underestimated. A rise in Spike-specific TCR breadth and depth followed two AZD1222 doses.

Points on this clone: Its antigen is undetermined.

This chain connects TRBV30 to TRBJ2-1, with TRBD1 identical over 10 bases. The receptor was derived from an adult who received the AZD1222 COVID-19 vaccine. Sample: peripheral blood, taken 28 days after the second AZD1222 dose. The CDR3 spells CAWSIPGQGIHILIRYYNEQFF. The CDR3 coding sequence is TGTGCCTGGAGCATCCCGGGACAGGGGATACACATCCTCATCCGCTACTACAATGAGCAGTTCTTC.